Shown below are 17 T cell receptor beta chains from a single sample sequenced in a study of cytomegalovirus exposure and HLA in healthy donors. PCR involved 60 Vbeta and 13 Jbeta primers. Method: immunoSEQ multiplex PCR; TCRdb's copy keeps in-frame clones and lacks some. The sample shows 95,000 to 150,000 clones, 75% to 85% of them seen only once. The sequenced material came from PBMCs. These receptor sequences come from a woman aged 45-60 years in good health and CMV-seropositive.

The chain uses TRBV7-9 and TRBJ2-5; 8 nucleotides agree with TRBD1. The V gene end was trimmed by 1 base and the J gene end by 2 bases; junction bases not matched to a gene: 6. The germline CDR1 and CDR2 sequences are SEHNR and FQNEAQ (reference sequence). The CDR3 contains 16 residues. The CDR3 DNA reads TGTGCCAGCAGCTTAGTCGGACAGGGTGGGCAAGAGACCCAGTACTTC. Amino acids: CASSLVGQGGQETQYF.

CDR3: CASSFSPASGRAGRQETQYF. The CDR3 DNA sequence: TGTGCCAGCAGTTTTTCTCCGGCTAGCGGGAGGGCCGGGCGCCAAGAGACCCAGTACTTC. This chain connects TRBV28 to TRBJ2-5, with 12 bases identical to TRBD2. Unmatched junction bases numbered 15, after V lost 3 bases and J lost 1 base. The CDR3 is 20 residues long. Germline V gene lookup returns CDR1 MDHEN and CDR2 SYDVKM.

The rearrangement links TRBV10-3 to TRBJ1-3; weak D call: TRBD1 (6 bases). This CDR3 has 15 amino acids. Trimming took off 9 bases at V and 1 base at J, with 16 bases between the two ends. From germline, CDR1 is ENHRY and CDR2 SYGVKD. CDR3 bases: TGTGCCATTTCGGACAGCCTCTCATCTGGAAACACCATATATTTT. Its translation is CAISDSLSSGNTIYF.

The chain links TRBV7-2 to TRBJ2-1; TRBD2 matches at 14 bases. This CDR3 region has 14 residues. Per germline, CDR1 SGHTA and CDR2 FQGNSA. The ends lost 5 bases at V and 9 bases at J; junction bases unmatched: 3. CDR3 sequence (DNA): TGTGCCAGCAGCCCGGGACTAGCGGGGGCTGAGCAGTTCTTC. Protein product: CASSPGLAGAEQFF.

The chain combines TRBV7-9 with TRBJ2-4; 10 bases match TRBD1. V gave up 1 base and J gave up 4 bases; unmatched junction bases: 7. Germline V CDR1 and CDR2: SEHNR, FQNEAQ (reference sequence). This CDR3 comprises 17 residues. CDR3 DNA sequence: TGTGCCAGCAGCTTAGGTGGCCTGGGACAGGGGAAAAACATTCAGTACTTC. Translation: CASSLGGLGQGKNIQYF.

Comments on this clone: The junction departs from the called germline gene at one end, perhaps through a read error. This CDR3 is also generated by other DNA sequences in the sample. The chain combines TRBV30 with TRBJ1-3, with D possibly matching TRBD1 (5 bases). Germline V lookup: CDR1 GTSNPN, CDR2 SVGIG (reference sequence). The CDR3 sequence is 15 residues long. In nucleotides, the CDR3 is TGCGCCTGGAACCGGGGGACCAACTCTGGAAACACCATATATTTT. Translation: CAWNRGTNSGNTIYF.

The chain links TRBV4-3 to TRBJ2-7, with 7 bases fitting TRBD2. In germline, CDR1 is LGHNA, CDR2 YSLEER. The CDR3 has 16 amino acids. Trimming at V came to 5 bases and at J to 0 bases, leaving 10 bases not matched to a gene. This CDR3 is CASSCSRDYSSYEQYF. CDR3 sequence (DNA): TGCGCCAGCAGCTGTTCACGGGACTACAGCTCCTACGAGCAGTACTTC.

The gene calls are TRBV18 and TRBJ2-7; 8 nucleotides line up with TRBD1. The germline gives CDR1 KGHSH, CDR2 LQKENI. CDR3 size: 15 residues. After removal of 3 bases from V and 5 bases from J, the junction contained 9 bases not matched to a gene. The CDR3 is CASSPGADREDEQYF. The CDR3 DNA reads as TGTGCCAGCTCACCTGGTGCGGACAGGGAAGACGAGCAGTACTTC.

J is TRBJ2-5 and V is TRBV5-1; D ambiguous. CDR1 and CDR2 (germline): SGHRS, YFSETQ. The CDR3 extends over 15 amino acids. Trimming removed 0 bases from V and 0 bases from J, with 9 bases in between. The CDR3 is CASSLGASNQETQYF. CDR3 DNA: TGCGCCAGCAGCTTGGGGGCAAGTAACCAAGAGACCCAGTACTTC.

This clone was observed a few times. The genes are TRBV19 and TRBJ1-6; D possibly corresponds to TRBD1 (6 bases). The V end was cut by 6 bases, the J end by 8 bases, with 14 bases between. The length of the CDR3 is 14 residues. CDR1 and CDR2 from the germline V gene are LNHDA and SQIVND (reference sequence). The CDR3 nucleotides read TGTGCCAGTAGACCCGGACAGTTCGATTCACCCCTCCACTTT. Its translation: CASRPGQFDSPLHF.

The chain is built from TRBV5-1 and TRBJ1-6, with TRBD1 matching 7 bases. Germline CDR1 is SGHRS and CDR2 is YFSETQ. V shed 0 bases and J 10 bases; nucleotides not matched to a gene: 10. The CDR3 length is 16 residues. In nucleotides, the CDR3 is TGCGCCAGCAGCTTGGAGCCCCCGGACAGGATGTCACCCCTCCACTTT. Its translation: CASSLEPPDRMSPLHF.

This chain uses TRBV5-4 with TRBJ2-1; 8 bases align to TRBD2. The V gene end was trimmed by 1 base and the J gene end by 2 bases; junction bases not matched to a gene: 5. There are 16 residues in the CDR3. Germline lookup yields CDR1 SGHNT and CDR2 YYREEE (reference sequence). This CDR3 reads CASSLRLGRAYNEQFF. The DNA of the CDR3 is TGTGCCAGCAGCTTGAGGCTCGGGAGGGCCTACAATGAGCAGTTCTTC.

This chain uses TRBV27 with TRBJ1-2; TRBD1 matches 10 bases. CDR1 and CDR2 (germline): MNHEY, SMNVEV (reference sequence). This CDR3 region has 17 residues. V was pared by 5 bases and J by 5 bases, with 14 bases of the junction left unmatched. The CDR3 spells CASSAGTGALLLYGYTF. CDR3 sequence (DNA): TGTGCCAGCAGTGCCGGGACAGGGGCCCTACTTTTGTATGGCTACACCTTC.

V and J are TRBV9 and TRBJ1-1; no clear D. Trimming cost V 4 bases and J 4 bases, with 17 bases left between them. The CDR3 spans 15 residues. Germline CDR1 is SGDLS and CDR2 is YYNGEE. The CDR3, as DNA: TGTGCCAGCAGCCCCCGGGAGAAGGCCCTCACTGAAGCTTTCTTT. Its translation: CASSPREKALTEAFF.

The chain has TRBV11-2 and TRBJ2-7, with 7 bases matching TRBD2. The ends lost 6 bases at V and 4 bases at J; junction bases unmatched: 3. Germline CDR1 SGHAT, CDR2 FQNNGV. The CDR3 is 12 residues long. The CDR3 is CASRLGGYEQYF. CDR3 nucleotides: TGTGCCAGCAGATTGGGGGGGTACGAGCAGTACTTC.

The gene calls are TRBV4-3 and TRBJ1-1; D is undetermined. The germline V gene has CDR1 LGHNA and CDR2 YSLEER. Trimming cost V 1 base and J 1 base, with 10 bases left between them. The CDR3 length is 15 residues. The CDR3 sequence is CASSQVEGSNTEAFF. As DNA, the CDR3 is TGCGCCAGCAGCCAAGTTGAGGGCTCGAACACTGAAGCTTTCTTT.

The J gene is TRBJ2-3, the V gene TRBV7-3; TRBD2 aligns across 12 bases. The CDR3 spans 15 residues. In germline, CDR1 is SGHTA, CDR2 FQGTGA. Trimming at V came to 2 bases and at J to 4 bases, leaving 1 base not matched to a gene. CDR3 residues: CASSLLAGGADTQYF. As DNA, the CDR3 is TGTGCCAGCAGCTTACTAGCGGGGGGGGCAGATACGCAGTATTTT.